This entry concerns a single T cell receptor (beta chain). Assay: immunoSEQ multiplex PCR; the TCRdb copy retains only in-frame clones and omits some. The profile shows some 70,000 clones, just over 90% of them singletons. The sample is drawn from a study of technical replicates of blood from a few donors. The TCR sequence derives from a human donor in good health. Some clones in this sample may be carry-over from other donors' samples. Sample: PBMCs.

The CDR3 nucleotides are TGCGCCAGCAGCTTGCGGGGTGAAAAACTGTTTTTT. It is translated as CASSLRGEKLFF. V usage is TRBV5-1 and J usage is TRBJ1-4; D is undetermined. CDR1 SGHRS and CDR2 YFSETQ come from the germline V gene. The CDR3 spans 12 residues. The ends were cut back, 1 base at V and 7 bases at J, with 5 bases in the middle. Looking up the rest from reference TRBV5-1 and TRBJ1-4 gives the full variable domain: KAGVTQTPRYLIKTRGQQVTLSCSPISGHRSVSWYQQTPGQGLQFLFEYFSETQRNKGNFPGRFSGRQFSNSRSEMNVSTLELGDSALYLCASSLRGEKLFFGSGTQLSVL.